These T cell receptor beta chains were read from a single sample in a study of prognosis after radiotherapy for stage I lung cancer. MiXCR, applied by TCRdb to the multiplex PCR reads, yields one record per CDR3 protein. The table includes 15,000 or so distinct CDR3 sequences, around 30% detected once. The sequenced sample was PBMCs, obtained before or after stereotactic body radiation therapy (not recorded which). These receptors were taken from a donor of 50 years or more with non-small cell lung cancer. CDR3s include the opening cysteine and the closing phenylalanine or tryptophan. Each record gives: J gene, V gene, D gene, clone size, CDR3 protein, CDR3 DNA. D genes are given only for firm matches. A clone size is listed for some rows: how often the clone was seen (once, few, many), or a class if it is expanded.

TRBJ2-5 TRBV18 TRBD2 many CASSPGLGEETQYF TGTGCCAGCTCACCAGGACTAGGCGAGGAGACCCAGTACTTC
TRBJ2-2 TRBV20-1 TRBD2 - CNTPSGRATGELFF TGCAATACACCCAGCGGGAGGGCCACCGGGGAGCTGTTTTTT
TRBJ2-7 TRBV5-1 - once CARHESDEQYF TGCGCCAGACACGAGTCAGACGAGCAGTACTTC
TRBJ2-7 TRBV6-2/TRBV6-3 TRBD1 many CASSLPTGIPYEQYF TGTGCCAGCAGCCTCCCGACAGGGATCCCCTACGAGCAGTACTTC
TRBJ2-1 TRBV9 - many CASSIKQGTDEQFF TGTGCCAGCAGCATCAAACAGGGTACGGATGAGCAGTTCTTC
TRBJ1-2 TRBV5-1 - medium-sized CASSLEQGLDGYTF TGCGCCAGCAGCTTGGAACAGGGTCTCGATGGCTACACCTTC
TRBJ2-1 TRBV20-1 - many CSATGPGIYNEQFF TGCAGTGCTACCGGGCCCGGGATTTACAATGAGCAGTTCTTC
TRBJ1-4 TRBV5-6 TRBD1 many CASSLSTGGQNEKLFF TGTGCCAGCAGCCTATCGACAGGGGGCCAGAATGAAAAACTGTTTTTT
TRBJ1-4 TRBV10-3 TRBD1 many CAIRGQGTNEKLFF TGTGCCATCAGGGGACAGGGTACTAATGAAAAACTGTTTTTT
TRBJ2-1 TRBV6-1 TRBD1 many CASSSKGGTGLYNEQFF TGTGCCAGCAGTAGCAAAGGGGGGACAGGGTTATACAATGAGCAGTTCTTC
TRBJ2-2 TRBV24-1 - medium-sized CATSGHRETGELFF TGTGCCACCTCGGGGCACAGGGAGACCGGGGAGCTGTTTTTT
TRBJ2-1 TRBV20-1 - many CSARDRLGSESIGNEQFF TGCAGTGCTAGAGATCGGTTGGGTAGCGAGAGTATCGGCAATGAGCAGTTCTTC
TRBJ2-5 TRBV4-1 - once CASSQYAQGGETQYF TGCGCCAGCAGCCAGTACGCACAGGGCGGCGAGACCCAGTACTTC
TRBJ2-6 TRBV6-1 - - CVSSELGGTNVLTF TGTGTCAGCAGTGAATTGGGTGGGACCAACGTCCTGACTTTC
TRBJ1-1 TRBV4-3 TRBD1 many CASSVGTGLNTEAFF TGCGCCAGCAGCGTGGGGACAGGGTTGAACACTGAAGCTTTCTTT
TRBJ1-5 TRBV12-3/TRBV12-4 - many CASSFSLDQPQHF TGTGCCAGCAGTTTCTCCCTAGATCAGCCCCAGCATTTT
TRBJ2-7 TRBV9 - many CASSVETDSYEQYF TGTGCCAGCAGCGTAGAGACAGATTCCTACGAGCAGTACTTC
TRBJ1-4 TRBV5-1 - many CASSPRATNEKLFF TGCGCCAGCTCACCTCGGGCAACTAATGAAAAACTGTTTTTT